The 14 T cell receptor beta chains below all came from one sample that was sequenced in a study of vaccination effects on CD4 cells after COVID-19. Sequenced by immunoSEQ multiplex PCR; TCRdb stores in-frame clones only, minus some. The profile covers 50,000 to 75,000 clones, with about 69% appearing a single time and under 30% taken by the ten largest. Following 10 days of culture, CD4+ T cells were isolated. Antigens of these TCRs are unknown. The sample in question was CD4+ T cells from PBMCs cultured without peptide, obtained before COVID-19 vaccination. The receptors derive from a human donor who had a prior SARS-CoV-2 infection.

By share, this clone ranks as medium-sized. This rearrangement joins TRBV19 to TRBJ2-1, with D unresolved. The CDR3 has 16 residues. Trimming took 5 bases from V and 0 from J, leaving 14 bases between them. Germline lookup yields CDR1 LNHDA and CDR2 SQIVND (reference sequence). CDR3 sequence reads: CASSPTQTNSYNEQFF. The CDR3 DNA reads as TGTGCCAGTAGTCCGACCCAGACCAACTCCTACAATGAGCAGTTCTTC.

This chain connects TRBV10-3 to TRBJ2-3; 12 bases are shared with TRBD2. Germline V gene sequence: CDR1 ENHRY, CDR2 SYGVKD. J gave up 2 bases and V 4 bases, and 4 bases lay outside the gene matches. The CDR3 sequence is 16 residues long. The CDR3 nucleotides read TGTGCCATCAGTGCGGGGACTAGCGGGCTCACAGATACGCAGTATTTT. Translating it yields CAISAGTSGLTDTQYF.

The rearrangement links TRBV18 to TRBJ1-4; 7 nucleotides agree with TRBD1. Trimming took 5 bases from V and 3 from J; bases not matched to a gene: 3. The germline V gene encodes CDR1 KGHSH and CDR2 LQKENI. This CDR3 is 14 amino acids long. The CDR3 DNA is TGTGCCAGCTCATCCGGGACAGCTAATGAAAAACTGTTTTTT. Protein sequence: CASSSGTANEKLFF.

This CDR3 reads CSVHLVDTEAFF. CDR3 sequence (DNA): TGCAGCGTCCACCTCGTCGATACTGAAGCTTTCTTT. The chain couples TRBV29-1 to TRBJ1-1; no definite D call. V was pared by 6 bases and J by 5 bases, with 13 bases between. The CDR3 is 12 amino acids. Germline V gives CDR1 SQVTM, CDR2 ANQGSEA.

The chain links TRBV15 to TRBJ2-4; no definite D call. CDR3 length: 16 residues. CDR1 is LNHNV and CDR2 is YYDKDF in the germline V gene (reference sequence). Trimming removed 0 bases at V and 1 base at J, with 10 bases between. The CDR3 is CATSRDRVGAKNIQYF. CDR3 DNA: TGTGCCACCAGCAGAGATCGGGTGGGTGCCAAAAACATTCAGTACTTC.

The rearrangement joins TRBV6-5 to TRBJ2-7; no definite D call. The germline gives CDR1 MNHEY, CDR2 SVGAGI. The length of the CDR3 is 16 residues. V lost 0 bases to trimming and J lost 4 bases, with 16 bases between them. The CDR3 region has the DNA TGTGCCAGCAGTTACTCGATGCCGGACGGTTTGTACGAGCAGTACTTC. This gives the protein CASSYSMPDGLYEQYF.

This clone qualifies as medium-sized. V and J are TRBV9 and TRBJ2-3, with D perhaps TRBD1 or TRBD2 (5 bases each). Looked up from germline, CDR1 is SGDLS and CDR2 is YYNGEE. V was cut by 2 bases and J by 4 bases, with 14 bases left in between. The CDR3 extends over 15 amino acids. CDR3 in DNA: TGTGCCAGCAGCGTCCGGGACCTCCGGGCAGATACGCAGTATTTT. Translation gives CASSVRDLRADTQYF.

This chain connects TRBV28 to TRBJ2-3, with 8 nucleotides matching TRBD2. The length of the CDR3 is 14 residues. J gave up 4 bases and V 5 bases, and 5 bases lay outside the gene matches. The germline gives CDR1 MDHEN, CDR2 SYDVKM. CDR3 DNA: TGTGCCAGCAGTCGCGGACTAGCATCAGATACGCAGTATTTT. It specifies CASSRGLASDTQYF.

The V and J genes are TRBV7-3 and TRBJ2-2; 10 bases map to TRBD2. In germline, CDR1 is SGHTA, CDR2 FQGTGA. This CDR3 contains 16 residues. The V and J ends lost 2 bases and 5 bases, in that order; junction bases with no gene match: 5. The DNA for the CDR3 is TGTGCCAGCAGCTTATCCCCAGCGGGAGGGACCGGGGAGCTGTTTTTT. This codes for CASSLSPAGGTGELFF.

In this sample, this clone turned up a few times. The V call is TRBV7-9, the J call TRBJ1-1; D remains unclear. V was trimmed by 5 bases and J by 9 bases, leaving 13 bases between them. The CDR3 runs to 12 residues. Germline V gene sequence: CDR1 SEHNR, CDR2 FQNEAQ (reference sequence). CDR3 nucleotide sequence: TGTGCCAGCAGCATGGAGCCCTTAAAAGCTTTCTTT. This codes for CASSMEPLKAFF. The full variable domain, rest sourced from reference TRBV7-9 and TRBJ1-1, is DTGVSQNPRHKITKRGQNVTFRCDPISEHNRLYWYRQTLGQGPEFLTYFQNEAQLEKSRLLSDRFSAERPKGSFSTLEIQRTEQGDSAMYLCASSMEPLKAFFGQGTRLTVV.

This clone appeared a few times. The chain is built from TRBV5-8 and TRBJ1-2; D possibly corresponds to TRBD1 (5 bases). Germline V CDR1 and CDR2: SGHTS, YDEGEE. Trimming left V 4 bases short and J 5 bases short, with 12 bases between. The CDR3 extends over 13 amino acids. The CDR3 DNA reads as TGTGCCAGCAGCGTAGGGACGGAGTATGGCTACACCTTC. Translating it yields CASSVGTEYGYTF.

This clone was seen a handful of times. This rearrangement joins TRBV7-9 to TRBJ2-7; 11 nucleotides match TRBD2. V shed 8 bases and J 4 bases; nucleotides not matched to a gene: 10. CDR1 SEHNR and CDR2 FQNEAQ come from the germline V gene (reference sequence). This CDR3 spans 15 amino acids. The CDR3 bases are TGTGCCAGCGGCTATAGCGGGAGGGCCGGATACGAGCAGTACTTC. The encoded protein is CASGYSGRAGYEQYF.

The chain uses TRBV11-3 and TRBJ2-2; D could derive from TRBD1 or TRBD2 (8 bases each). Germline CDR1 is SGHNT and CDR2 is YENEEA. Trimming cost V 7 bases and J 3 bases, with 18 bases left between them. The length of the CDR3 is 16 residues. Here the CDR3 reads CASNFGGDRHTGELFF. CDR3 nucleotides: TGTGCCAGCAACTTCGGGGGGGACAGGCACACCGGGGAGCTGTTTTTT.

The chain links TRBV5-6 to TRBJ1-5; a possible D gene is TRBD1 (6 bases). The CDR3 has 15 amino acids. With 4 bases removed from V and 2 bases from J, the gap between germline ends came to 13 bases. In germline, CDR1 is SGHDT, CDR2 YYEEEE. CDR3 protein: CASSVGGIGNQPQHF. The CDR3 bases are TGTGCCAGCAGCGTCGGGGGCATCGGCAATCAGCCCCAGCATTTT.